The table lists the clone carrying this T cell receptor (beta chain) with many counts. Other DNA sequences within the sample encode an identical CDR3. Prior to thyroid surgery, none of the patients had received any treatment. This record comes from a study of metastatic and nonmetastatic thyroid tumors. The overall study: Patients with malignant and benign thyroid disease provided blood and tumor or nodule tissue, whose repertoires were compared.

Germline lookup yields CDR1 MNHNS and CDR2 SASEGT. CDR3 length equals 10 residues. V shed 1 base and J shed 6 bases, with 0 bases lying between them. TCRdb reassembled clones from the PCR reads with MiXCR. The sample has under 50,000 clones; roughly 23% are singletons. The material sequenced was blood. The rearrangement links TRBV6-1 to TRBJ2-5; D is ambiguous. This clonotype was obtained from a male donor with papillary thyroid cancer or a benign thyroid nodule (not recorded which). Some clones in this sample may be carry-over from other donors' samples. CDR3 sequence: CASSEETQYF. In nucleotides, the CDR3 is TGTGCCAGCAGTGAAGAGACCCAGTACTTC.